Presented here are 21 T cell receptor beta chains from one specimen sequenced in a study of cytomegalovirus exposure and HLA in healthy donors. PCR was performed using 60 Vbeta and 13 Jbeta primers. The method was immunoSEQ multiplex PCR; TCRdb's version includes in-frame clones alone and lacks a portion of them. Of some 140,000 clones detected, 85% appear once; the ten largest clones hold under 7.5%. The specimen sequenced was PBMCs. The receptors originated from a woman younger than 45 in good health and CMV-seropositive.

The chain recombines TRBV27 with TRBJ1-5, with 7 bases aligning to TRBD1. CDR1 and CDR2 from the germline V gene are MNHEY and SMNVEV (reference sequence). The CDR3 runs 13 residues. The V and J ends lost 6 bases and 7 bases, in that order; junction bases with no gene match: 6. CDR3 nucleotides: TGTGCCAGCAGAACAGACAGGGACCAGCCCCAGCATTTT. This gives the protein CASRTDRDQPQHF.

The chain couples TRBV27 to TRBJ2-2; D gene uncertain. Trimming pared 6 bases from V and 1 base from J, leaving 6 bases between. The CDR3 is made up of 13 amino acids. Looked up from germline, CDR1 is MNHEY and CDR2 is SMNVEV (reference sequence). The chain's CDR3 is CASRAMNTGELFF. The CDR3 region has the DNA TGTGCCAGCAGGGCAATGAACACCGGGGAGCTGTTTTTT.

The V call is TRBV10-2, the J call TRBJ1-5; 7 bases line up with TRBD1. Germline assignment: CDR1 WSHSY and CDR2 SAAADI. The CDR3 has 14 amino acids. V lost 6 bases to trimming and J lost 2 bases; unmatched junction nucleotides: 4. The CDR3 reads CASRVTGGNQPQHF. The CDR3 coding sequence is TGCGCCAGCAGGGTAACAGGGGGCAATCAGCCCCAGCATTTT.

The rearrangement joins TRBV27 to TRBJ2-1, with 7 bases matching TRBD1. The CDR3 is made up of 16 amino acids. The trim removed 8 bases at V and 0 bases at J, leaving 10 bases unmatched. CDR1 MNHEY and CDR2 SMNVEV come from the germline V gene (reference sequence). Written as DNA, the CDR3 is TGTGCCAGCGCTCCCTACAGGGGCAGCTCCTACAATGAGCAGTTCTTC. Its protein product is CASAPYRGSSYNEQFF.

The gene calls are TRBV7-8 and TRBJ1-6; D uncertain. The V end was cut by 4 bases, the J end by 9 bases, with 16 bases between. Germline V lookup: CDR1 SGHVS, CDR2 FQNEAQ. The CDR3 spans 15 residues. CDR3 region: CASSSGPSSGSPLHF. CDR3 in DNA: TGTGCCAGCAGCTCGGGCCCTTCAAGCGGTTCACCCCTCCACTTT.

The V gene is TRBV6-5, the J gene TRBJ1-1; TRBD1 is a possible D gene (6 bases). V was cut by 0 bases and J by 4 bases, with 15 bases left in between. The CDR3 contains 16 residues. Germline assignment: CDR1 MNHEY and CDR2 SVGAGI. This CDR3 reads CASSYSGPGAPTEAFF. CDR3 in DNA: TGTGCCAGCAGTTACTCGGGCCCAGGGGCTCCCACTGAAGCTTTCTTT.

The chain combines TRBV18 with TRBJ2-2, with TRBD1 matching over 7 bases. Trimming took 3 bases from V and 2 from J; bases not matched to a gene: 9. Per the germline V gene, CDR1 is KGHSH and CDR2 is LQKENI. This CDR3 comprises 17 residues. This CDR3 is CASSPRPGQRNTGELFF. The CDR3 DNA reads TGTGCCAGCTCACCCCGACCGGGACAGCGTAACACCGGGGAGCTGTTTTTT. Full variable domain (rest looked up from reference TRBV18 and TRBJ2-2): NAGVMQNPRHLVRRRGQEARLRCSPMKGHSHVYWYRQLPEEGLKFMVYLQKENIIDESGMPKERFSAEFPKEGPSILRIQQVVRGDSAAYFCASSPRPGQRNTGELFFGEGSRLTVL.

The V and J genes are TRBV18 and TRBJ2-7; D gene unclear. The germline V gene has CDR1 KGHSH and CDR2 LQKENI. Trimming shortened V by 3 bases and J by 3 bases, and 6 bases separated the two germline ends. The CDR3 extends over 12 amino acids. For the CDR3, the DNA is TGTGCCAGCTCACCTGGCGGCTACGAGCAGTACTTC. This codes for CASSPGGYEQYF. The whole variable domain, remainder taken from reference TRBV18 and TRBJ2-7, is NAGVMQNPRHLVRRRGQEARLRCSPMKGHSHVYWYRQLPEEGLKFMVYLQKENIIDESGMPKERFSAEFPKEGPSILRIQQVVRGDSAAYFCASSPGGYEQYFGPGTRLTVT.

The chain combines TRBV7-9 with TRBJ1-2, with D perhaps TRBD1 (6 bases). CDR1 is SEHNR and CDR2 is FQNEAQ in the germline V gene (reference sequence). V lost 5 bases and J lost 4, with 14 bases in between. CDR3 length: 14 residues. Here the CDR3 reads CASSPPGGIYGYTF. CDR3 DNA: TGTGCCAGCAGCCCCCCGGGGGGCATCTATGGCTACACCTTC. Full variable domain (outside the CDR3, taken from reference TRBV7-9 and TRBJ1-2): DTGVSQNPRHKITKRGQNVTFRCDPISEHNRLYWYRQTLGQGPEFLTYFQNEAQLEKSRLLSDRFSAERPKGSFSTLEIQRTEQGDSAMYLCASSPPGGIYGYTFGSGTRLTVV.

V gene TRBV10-3 combines with J gene TRBJ1-1; 7 bases fit TRBD1. The CDR3 is 12 amino acids. Germline-derived CDR1 and CDR2 are ENHRY and SYGVKD. Trimming took 7 bases from V and 6 from J; bases not matched to a gene: 5. The CDR3 DNA follows: TGTGCCATCAAAGAGGGGGCAGCTGAAGCTTTCTTT. Translated, it gives CAIKEGAAEAFF.

The V and J genes are TRBV2 and TRBJ1-6, with 8 bases identical to TRBD1. The CDR3 spans 14 residues. V gave up 3 bases and J gave up 8 bases; unmatched junction bases: 3. The germline V gene encodes CDR1 SNHLY and CDR2 FYNNEI. CDR3 nucleotide sequence: TGTGCCAGCAGTGAGCAGGGGGCAGATTCACCCCTCCACTTT. This encodes CASSEQGADSPLHF.

This CDR3 is CASRQGATEAFF. DNA of the CDR3: TGCGCCAGTAGACAGGGGGCAACTGAAGCTTTCTTT. The chain recombines TRBV5-1 with TRBJ1-1; 10 nucleotides agree with TRBD1. Trimming took 8 bases from V and 5 from J; bases not matched to a gene: 3. Germline CDR1 and CDR2: SGHRS and YFSETQ. The CDR3 covers 12 residues.

This chain uses TRBV9 with TRBJ2-4; TRBD1 aligns across 10 bases. Germline loops: CDR1 SGDLS, CDR2 YYNGEE. Trimming removed 3 bases from V and 8 bases from J; junction bases left unmatched: 14. The CDR3 extends over 17 amino acids. The DNA of the CDR3 is TGTGCCAGCAGCGATTCAACCGGGACAGGGGACCCGGACATTCAGTACTTC. Encoded protein: CASSDSTGTGDPDIQYF.

This chain joins TRBV2 and TRBJ1-5, with 8 bases matching TRBD1. CDR3 size: 16 residues. Germline V gives CDR1 SNHLY, CDR2 FYNNEI. V shed 5 bases and J 5 bases; nucleotides not matched to a gene: 11. This CDR3 reads CASSSETGTGHQPQHF. For the CDR3, the DNA is TGTGCCAGCAGTTCGGAAACAGGGACAGGACATCAGCCCCAGCATTTT.

Concerning this clone: At the DNA level, this CDR3 is encoded by other sequences in the same sample as well. This chain connects TRBV5-1 to TRBJ2-1, with D perhaps matching TRBD1 (5 bases). The CDR3 runs 13 residues. The germline V gene encodes CDR1 SGHRS and CDR2 YFSETQ. Trimming took off 0 bases at V and 7 bases at J, with 8 bases between the two ends. The CDR3 region has the DNA TGCGCCAGCAGCTTGGACCCAGGGAATGAGCAGTTCTTC. This codes for CASSLDPGNEQFF.

The chain recombines TRBV6-6 with TRBJ2-1; D is unresolved. In germline, CDR1 is MNHNY, CDR2 SVGAGI (reference sequence). The CDR3 totals 11 residues. V was cut by 7 bases and J by 7 bases, with 8 bases left in between. This CDR3 is CASIYFNEQFF. DNA of the CDR3: TGTGCCAGCATCTACTTTAATGAGCAGTTCTTC.

The chain employs TRBV2 and TRBJ2-5; TRBD1 agrees at 7 bases. Germline-derived CDR1 and CDR2 are SNHLY and FYNNEI. V dropped 7 bases and J dropped 5; count of bases not matched to a gene: 7. The CDR3 runs 13 residues. CDR3 loop: CASNDRVLETQYF. In DNA, the CDR3 is TGTGCCAGCAACGACAGGGTCTTGGAGACCCAGTACTTC.

The V gene is TRBV15, the J gene TRBJ1-5; TRBD1 aligns across 7 bases. CDR1 LNHNV and CDR2 YYDKDF come from the germline V gene (reference sequence). The junction had 8 bases not matched to a gene; V was cut back by 1 base and J by 8 bases. The CDR3 is made up of 15 amino acids. In nucleotides, the CDR3 is TGTGCCACCAGCAGAGGGATACAGGGGAAGGAGCCCCAGCATTTT. This translates into CATSRGIQGKEPQHF.

The chain carries TRBV2 and TRBJ1-3, with D possibly matching TRBD1 (5 bases). Germline V gene data show CDR1 as SNHLY and CDR2 as FYNNEI. CDR3 length: 14 residues. V lost 4 bases, J lost 0 bases, and 7 bases lay in between. The CDR3 sequence is CASSGQSSGNTIYF. The CDR3 DNA sequence: TGTGCCAGCAGTGGACAGAGCTCTGGAAACACCATATATTTT.

Turning to this clone: Additional DNA sequences in this sample encode the identical CDR3. CDR3 coding DNA: TGTGCCAGCAGTTCAGGGTATGGCTACACCTTC. This translates into CASSSGYGYTF. The rearrangement links TRBV6-5 to TRBJ1-2, with a tentative D call TRBD1 (5 bases). V was clipped by 4 bases and J by 5 bases, with 5 bases between them. There are 11 residues in the CDR3. The germline V gene has CDR1 MNHEY and CDR2 SVGAGI.

The chain recombines TRBV27 with TRBJ2-7, with 8 bases matching TRBD1. The V and J ends lost 7 bases and 0 bases, in that order; junction bases with no gene match: 11. Looked up from germline, CDR1 is MNHEY and CDR2 is SMNVEV (reference sequence). The CDR3 consists of 16 residues. The CDR3 DNA reads as TGTGCCAGCAAACCTCTTCGGGACAGGTACTCCTACGAGCAGTACTTC. This gives the protein CASKPLRDRYSYEQYF.